Each of the 22 T cell receptor beta chains below was sequenced from the same sample in a study of beta chain features in type 1 diabetes. Of the isolated RNA, all was reverse transcribed, and so the sequenced material was expressed TCRB transcripts. Generated by immunoSEQ multiplex PCR, the TCRdb table keeps only in-frame clones and is missing some. Found here are 15,000 to 20,000 clones, 50% of them singletons; the top ten hold about 0.45%. What was sequenced was stem cell memory CD4+ T cells from blood. Every receptor here comes from a man between 18 and 29 years old in good health.

The chain uses TRBV7-9 and TRBJ2-5; D is unresolved. Germline loops: CDR1 SEHNR, CDR2 FQNEAQ (reference sequence). This CDR3 has 14 residues. Trimming left V 4 bases short and J 2 bases short, with 11 bases between. CDR3: CASSSPGGQETQYF. The CDR3 nucleotides are TGTGCCAGCAGCTCCCCCGGCGGACAAGAGACCCAGTACTTC.

The chain employs TRBV30 and TRBJ2-5; D might be TRBD2 (6 bases). Deletions cut 3 bases from V and 2 bases from J, with 13 bases between. This CDR3 has 14 amino acids. The germline CDR1 and CDR2 sequences are GTSNPN and SVGIG (reference sequence). The CDR3 spells CAWSSGTQQETQYF. The DNA for the CDR3 is TGTGCCTGGAGCTCCGGGACTCAACAAGAGACCCAGTACTTC.

This clone has only one observation. The rearrangement links TRBV7-2 to TRBJ2-3, with 9 bases lining up with TRBD2. Unmatched junction bases numbered 18, after V lost 5 bases and J lost 6 bases. The CDR3 covers 18 residues. Germline V gene lookup returns CDR1 SGHTA and CDR2 FQGNSA. This CDR3 reads CASSPPTAGGRDADTQYF. The CDR3 nucleotides read TGTGCCAGCAGCCCTCCGACAGCGGGGGGCAGAGATGCCGATACGCAGTATTTT.

There are a few counts of this clone. The V call is TRBV18, the J call TRBJ2-7; TRBD2 might be the D (6 bases). The germline V gene encodes CDR1 KGHSH and CDR2 LQKENI. The CDR3 has 13 residues. The germline V and J ends were trimmed by 3 bases and 5 bases, with 11 bases remaining between them. The chain's CDR3 is CASSPGLGNEQYF. The DNA of the CDR3 is TGTGCCAGCTCACCGGGACTTGGGAACGAGCAGTACTTC.

The chain carries TRBV19 and TRBJ1-5, with D maybe TRBD1 (6 bases). The ends were cut back, 5 bases at V and 0 bases at J, with 11 bases in the middle. In germline, CDR1 is LNHDA, CDR2 SQIVND (reference sequence). The CDR3 consists of 15 residues. This chain's CDR3 is CASSPQGYSNQPQHF. In DNA, the CDR3 is TGTGCCAGTAGTCCACAGGGTTATAGCAATCAGCCCCAGCATTTT.

This clone was seen only a few times. The chain employs TRBV5-4 and TRBJ2-7; D is perhaps TRBD2 (5 bases). V was cut by 4 bases and J by 7 bases, with 18 bases left in between. Germline V gene data show CDR1 as SGHNT and CDR2 as YYREEE (reference sequence). The CDR3 is 14 amino acids. CDR3 in DNA: TGTGCCAGCAGCCCGGACTGGGCTGCGGGTGAGCAGTACTTC. Amino acid sequence: CASSPDWAAGEQYF.

The chain couples TRBV19 to TRBJ2-1, with 9 bases lining up with TRBD1. This CDR3 region has 17 residues. Germline trimming cut 4 bases from V and 7 bases from J; bases unmatched to any gene: 14. Looked up from germline, CDR1 is LNHDA and CDR2 is SQIVND (reference sequence). DNA of the CDR3: TGTGCCAGTAGTACCATGACAACAGGGGGCGCGAGGAATGAGCAGTTCTTC. Encoded protein: CASSTMTTGGARNEQFF.

The chain recombines TRBV6-1 with TRBJ2-1, with 7 bases fitting TRBD1. Germline CDR1 reads MNHNS; CDR2 reads SASEGT. The CDR3 consists of 16 residues. With V trimmed by 5 bases and J by 1 base, 8 bases remained unmatched. CDR3 amino acids: CASSKDRVGSYNEQFF. The CDR3 DNA is TGTGCCAGCAGTAAAGACAGGGTAGGGTCCTACAATGAGCAGTTCTTC.

This clone has more than one count but fewer than ten. This rearrangement joins TRBV30 to TRBJ2-1; possibly TRBD2 for D (6 bases). In germline, CDR1 is GTSNPN, CDR2 SVGIG (reference sequence). Between the trimmed V and J ends, which lost 3 bases and 7 bases, there was a span of 10 bases. This CDR3 is built from 12 residues. CDR3 nucleotides: TGTGCCTGGAGCCCGGGGGTAAATGAGCAGTTCTTC. Translating gives CAWSPGVNEQFF.

The chain has TRBV7-8 and TRBJ1-1; D ambiguous. Germline V lookup: CDR1 SGHVS, CDR2 FQNEAQ. V was pared by 1 base and J by 2 bases, with 20 bases between. The CDR3 is 18 amino acids. CDR3 residues: CASSLGMLARTLNTEAFF. Written as DNA, the CDR3 is TGTGCCAGCAGCTTAGGGATGCTAGCGCGGACTCTCAACACTGAAGCTTTCTTT. The full variable domain, with the rest looked up from reference TRBV7-8 and TRBJ1-1, is GAGVSQSPRYKVAKRGQDVALRCDPISGHVSLFWYQQALGQGPEFLTYFQNEAQLDKSGLPSDRFFAERPEGSVSTLKIQRTQQEDSAVYLCASSLGMLARTLNTEAFFGQGTRLTVV.

In the case of this clone: Different DNA sequences within this sample yield the same CDR3. J is TRBJ2-2 and V is TRBV7-2, with TRBD2 matching over 7 bases. The CDR3 totals 15 residues. The germline gives CDR1 SGHTA, CDR2 FQGNSA. The J segment lost 5 bases and the V segment lost 1 base, leaving 4 bases of the junction unmatched. In nucleotides, the CDR3 is TGTGCCAGCAGCTTAGGCGGGAGAAGGACCGGGGAGCTGTTTTTT. This codes for CASSLGGRRTGELFF.

A note on this clone: Other nucleotide sequences in the sample specify the same CDR3. The chain joins TRBV7-2 to TRBJ2-5; weak D call: TRBD1 (6 bases). The assigned J gene may be wrong: the sequence end matches TRBJ2-7 better. From germline, CDR1 is SGHTA and CDR2 FQGNSA. The CDR3 spans 14 residues. In DNA, the CDR3 is TGTGCCAGCAGCTTAGAAAGGGGGACCTACGAGCAGTACTTC. The encoded protein is CASSLERGTYEQYF.

This clone was recorded only once. This sequence joins TRBV5-1 and TRBJ2-2; tentative D call: TRBD1 (6 bases). The CDR3 is made up of 14 amino acids. Per the germline V gene, CDR1 is SGHRS and CDR2 is YFSETQ. Trimming removed 6 bases from V and 6 bases from J, with 15 bases in between. The CDR3 bases are TGCGCCAGCACCTTCAACAGGGCACCCGGGGAGCTGTTTTTT. It is translated as CASTFNRAPGELFF.

This clone appeared a few times. The chain has TRBV7-9 and TRBJ2-7; 10 nucleotides align to TRBD2. The CDR3 covers 16 residues. Germline loops: CDR1 SEHNR, CDR2 FQNEAQ (reference sequence). V lost 6 bases to trimming and J lost 0 bases; unmatched junction nucleotides: 8. The CDR3 nucleotides are TGTGCCAGCAGTTCCGGACTAGCGGACTTCTCCTACGAGCAGTACTTC. Translation gives CASSSGLADFSYEQYF. Drawing the rest from reference TRBV7-9 and TRBJ2-7, the complete variable domain is DTGVSQNPRHKITKRGQNVTFRCDPISEHNRLYWYRQTLGQGPEFLTYFQNEAQLEKSRLLSDRFSAERPKGSFSTLEIQRTEQGDSAMYLCASSSGLADFSYEQYFGPGTRLTVT.

CDR3 coding DNA: TGTGCCAGCTCACCAAACAACGGGGGCGAGCAGTACTTC. Its translation: CASSPNNGGEQYF. The chain uses TRBV18 and TRBJ2-7; perhaps TRBD2 as D (6 bases). V was cut by 2 bases and J by 6 bases, with 11 bases left in between. The length of the CDR3 is 13 residues. Germline CDR1 and CDR2: KGHSH and LQKENI.

V gene TRBV6-4 combines with J gene TRBJ1-1, with no clear D. CDR3 length: 13 amino acids. Trimming cost V 0 bases and J 10 bases, with 12 bases left between them. Germline-derived CDR1 and CDR2 are MRHNA and SNTAGT. CDR3: CASSDSGSFGAFF. The CDR3 DNA is TGTGCCAGCAGTGACTCGGGGAGCTTCGGAGCTTTCTTT.

The V gene is TRBV7-2, the J gene TRBJ2-7, with D perhaps TRBD1 (6 bases). Germline values: CDR1 SGHTA, CDR2 FQGNSA. This CDR3 region has 11 residues. V lost 8 bases, J lost 3 bases, and 8 bases lay in between. The CDR3 bases are TGTGCCAGCGGACAGAGCTACGAGCAGTACTTC. This encodes CASGQSYEQYF.

The CDR3 spells CASSLVLAGGGNIQYF. In nucleotides, the CDR3 is TGTGCCAGCAGCTTAGTATTAGCGGGAGGTGGGAACATTCAGTACTTC. The chain couples TRBV7-2 to TRBJ2-4, with 10 bases that match TRBD2. Per the germline V gene, CDR1 is SGHTA and CDR2 is FQGNSA. Germline trimming cut 1 base from V and 7 bases from J; bases unmatched to any gene: 7. The CDR3 sequence is 16 residues long.

The rearrangement links TRBV7-2 to TRBJ1-2; D is uncertain. Trimming stripped 3 bases from V and 2 bases from J, with 10 bases between. CDR3 length: 14 amino acids. CDR1 SGHTA and CDR2 FQGNSA come from the germline V gene. CDR3 coding DNA: TGTGCCAGCAGCTTCCAGACGGGAAACTATGGCTACACCTTC. It translates to CASSFQTGNYGYTF. Drawing the rest from reference TRBV7-2 and TRBJ1-2, the complete variable domain is GAGVSQSPSNKVTEKGKDVELRCDPISGHTALYWYRQSLGQGLEFLIYFQGNSAPDKSGLPSDRFSAERTGGSVSTLTIQRTQQEDSAVYLCASSFQTGNYGYTFGSGTRLTVV.

This CDR3 is CASSARTSGDEQYF. The CDR3 DNA is TGTGCCAGCAGCGCCCGGACTAGCGGCGACGAGCAGTACTTC. V usage is TRBV7-9 and J usage is TRBJ2-7; 10 positions agree with TRBD2. The germline V gene has CDR1 SEHNR and CDR2 FQNEAQ (reference sequence). The CDR3 is 14 amino acids. Germline trimming cut 5 bases from V and 5 bases from J; bases unmatched to any gene: 6. The full variable domain, in which reference TRBV7-9 and TRBJ2-7 provide the parts outside the CDR3, is DTGVSQNPRHKITKRGQNVTFRCDPISEHNRLYWYRQTLGQGPEFLTYFQNEAQLEKSRLLSDRFSAERPKGSFSTLEIQRTEQGDSAMYLCASSARTSGDEQYFGPGTRLTVT.

The rearrangement joins TRBV5-1 to TRBJ2-7, with 9 nucleotides matching TRBD2. V dropped 4 bases and J dropped 6; count of bases not matched to a gene: 5. The CDR3 runs to 13 residues. Germline V gene lookup returns CDR1 SGHRS and CDR2 YFSETQ. The CDR3: CASSGGLAGEQYF. CDR3 nucleotides: TGCGCCAGCAGCGGGGGACTAGCAGGCGAGCAGTACTTC.

The chain carries TRBV14 and TRBJ2-2; tentative D call: TRBD2 (6 bases). The germline V gene has CDR1 SGHDN and CDR2 FVKESK. The CDR3 consists of 15 residues. The ends were cut back, 4 bases at V and 4 bases at J, with 13 bases in the middle. CDR3 sequence reads: CASSRFLGGTGELFF. The CDR3 bases are TGTGCCAGCAGCCGCTTTTTGGGGGGCACCGGGGAGCTGTTTTTT.